This TCR beta chain is from a study of neurological immune-mediated disorders. Germline V gene sequence: CDR1 SNHLY, CDR2 FYNNEI. Deletions cut 1 base from V and 2 bases from J, with 11 bases between. The CDR3 extends over 15 amino acids. A 10-nucleotide random UMI tagged transcripts in template-switch 5'RACE cDNA synthesis. TCRdb re-called the 5' RACE reads with MiXCR, one entry per CDR3 protein. The table has approximately 40,000 distinct CDR3 sequences, roughly 15% seen once. This clonotype was counted many times. The source is an older woman with HTLV-1-associated myelopathy (HAM/TSP). The specimen was CD4+ T cells from blood. V gene TRBV2 combines with J gene TRBJ1-1; possible D gene TRBD1, 6 bases. CDR3 loop: CASSEVPGANTEAFF. CDR3 coding DNA: TGTGCCAGCAGTGAAGTACCGGGGGCCAACACTGAAGCTTTCTTT.